The subject of this entry is one TCR beta chain. Its antigen is undetermined. These data are taken from a study of T cell repertoires in cytomegalovirus infection. In the study overall: Recently identified HLA-C-restricted CMV epitopes were among the peptides used. Study findings and constraints: HLA-C-restricted CMV-specific TCR beta clonotypes prevailed in the ex vivo response.

This CDR3 comprises 12 residues. The junction had 5 bases not matched to a gene; V was cut back by 10 bases and J by 2 bases. Germline V gives CDR1 MNHNS, CDR2 SASEGT. Each CDR3 protein gets one entry after TCRdb re-called the reads with MiXCR. The sample lists 49,000 or so distinct CDR3 sequences, approximately 20% occurring once. The material sequenced was CD8+ T cells from cultured PBMCs, taken from culture after CMV antigen stimulation. The chain couples TRBV6-1 to TRBJ2-7, with 7 bases aligning to TRBD1. The clonotype comes from a human donor in good health (CMV status not recorded). Some clones in this sample may be carry-over from other donors' samples. The CDR3 DNA is TGTGCCATCCAGGACAGGCCCTACGAGCAGTACTTC. Translated: CAIQDRPYEQYF.